Below, 9 T cell receptor beta chains from the same sample are listed, as sequenced in a study of T cell responses to AZD1222 COVID-19 vaccine. The table came from immunoSEQ multiplex PCR; TCRdb's copy has only in-frame clones and leaves some out. In the table there are approximately 120,000 clones, about nine tenths of which are singletons. Sequencing was performed on peripheral blood, taken on day 0 of AZD1222 vaccination. The receptors were gathered from an adult in good health.

The V gene is TRBV27, the J gene TRBJ2-7; tentatively, D is TRBD1 or TRBD2 (5 bases each). CDR3 size: 14 residues. Trimming removed 7 bases at V and 2 bases at J, with 15 bases between. Germline-derived CDR1 and CDR2 are MNHEY and SMNVEV (reference sequence). The DNA of the CDR3 is TGTGCCAGCAAGACTCGGGACGATCCCTACGAGCAGTACTTC. Protein product: CASKTRDDPYEQYF.

The chain employs TRBV2 and TRBJ1-4; D call uncertain. The ends were cut back, 7 bases at V and 5 bases at J, with 11 bases in the middle. In germline, CDR1 is SNHLY, CDR2 FYNNEI. There are 13 residues in the CDR3. DNA for the CDR3: TGTGCCAGCACCACGCTATTAAATGAAAAACTGTTTTTT. Translation: CASTTLLNEKLFF. The full variable domain, rest sourced from reference TRBV2 and TRBJ1-4, is EPEVTQTPSHQVTQMGQEVILRCVPISNHLYFYWYRQILGQKVEFLVSFYNNEISEKSEIFDDQFSVERPDGSNFTLKIRSTKLEDSAMYFCASTTLLNEKLFFGSGTQLSVL.

The chain employs TRBV30 and TRBJ2-7; 7 nucleotides match TRBD1. The CDR3 extends over 13 amino acids. Germline V gives CDR1 GTSNPN, CDR2 SVGIG (reference sequence). V was clipped by 4 bases and J by 3 bases; unmatched bases: 6. The CDR3 DNA is TGTGCCTGGACAGGCAGGGACAGCTACGAGCAGTACTTC. Translated: CAWTGRDSYEQYF.

This chain links TRBV7-2 with TRBJ1-2; TRBD1 might be the D (5 bases). Germline lookup yields CDR1 SGHTA and CDR2 FQGNSA. Between the trimmed V and J ends, which lost 2 bases and 12 bases, there was a span of 25 bases. The CDR3 has 16 amino acids. CDR3 amino acids: CASSLNSGGVPRAHTF. The DNA for the CDR3 is TGTGCCAGCAGCTTAAACTCGGGGGGAGTCCCGAGGGCCCACACCTTC.

The chain links TRBV5-1 to TRBJ2-6; the match to TRBD1 covers 8 bases. Germline CDR1 reads SGHRS; CDR2 reads YFSETQ. With V trimmed by 4 bases and J by 2 bases, 2 bases remained unmatched. This CDR3 is 15 amino acids long. The CDR3 bases are TGCGCCAGCAGCCCAGGGGGCGCTGGGGCCAACGTCCTGACTTTC. Translated, it gives CASSPGGAGANVLTF.

V usage is TRBV30 and J usage is TRBJ1-3; D remains ambiguous. In germline, CDR1 is GTSNPN, CDR2 SVGIG (reference sequence). The CDR3 runs to 15 residues. V was cut by 3 bases and J by 0 bases, with 12 bases left in between. The CDR3 DNA follows: TGTGCCTGGAGAGATAGGACCCGCTCTGGAAACACCATATATTTT. This codes for CAWRDRTRSGNTIYF.

This chain joins TRBV5-3 and TRBJ1-5; perhaps TRBD1 as D (5 bases). TRBV5-3 is known as an ORF, though its function is uncertain. The V end was cut by 0 bases, the J end by 5 bases, with 12 bases between. The CDR3 consists of 15 residues. The CDR3 sequence: CARSLEQVPHQPQHF. In DNA form, the CDR3 reads TGTGCCAGAAGCTTGGAACAGGTCCCGCATCAGCCCCAGCATTTT.

This sequence joins TRBV15 and TRBJ2-2; no clear D. V was clipped by 8 bases and J by 3 bases, with 10 bases between them. Germline V gene data show CDR1 as LNHNV and CDR2 as YYDKDF (reference sequence). The CDR3 covers 13 residues. Here the CDR3 DNA reads TGTGCCACCTGCTCCTCCGACACCGGGGAGCTGTTTTTT. Protein sequence: CATCSSDTGELFF.

This chain connects TRBV20-1 to TRBJ1-2; tentatively, D is TRBD1 (5 bases). The germline gives CDR1 DFQATT, CDR2 SNEGSKA (reference sequence). Trimming took 0 bases from V and 11 from J, leaving 10 bases between them. This CDR3 region has 11 residues. CDR3 in DNA: TGCAGTGCTAGAGATCTACGGGGGTACACCTTC. Its translation: CSARDLRGYTF.